The rows below give T cell receptor beta chains drawn from one sample of a study of CD8 T cells in ankylosing spondylitis. TCRdb itself ran the 5' RACE reads through MiXCR, one entry per CDR3 protein. The sample carries 800,000 to 900,000 distinct CDR3 sequences, 12% recorded once. Material: blood, either unsorted or a sorted T cell fraction (not recorded which). The source is a male donor with ankylosing spondylitis. CDR3s include the opening cysteine and the closing phenylalanine or tryptophan. The order of the fields is CDR3 protein, CDR3 DNA, V gene, D gene, J gene, clone size. A D gene is named only where the DNA matches it firmly. Rows may omit the clone size; those that give it use once, few, many or a size class.

CDR3 protein: CASFGLEETQYF
CDR3 DNA: TGTGCCAGCTTTGGACTAGAAGAGACCCAGTACTTC
V gene: TRBV2
D gene: TRBD2
J gene: TRBJ2-5
clone size: NA

CDR3 protein: CASSLGQGARVTYEQYF
CDR3 DNA: TGTGCCAGCAGCTTAGGACAGGGGGCAAGAGTAACCTACGAGCAGTACTTC
V gene: TRBV5-6
D gene: TRBD1
J gene: TRBJ2-7
clone size: few

CDR3 protein: CASSRVAGTFTDTQYF
CDR3 DNA: TGTGCCAGCAGCCGAGTAGCGGGTACTTTCACAGATACGCAGTATTTT
V gene: TRBV7-2
D gene: TRBD2
J gene: TRBJ2-3
clone size: few

CDR3 protein: CASSFLGGETQYF
CDR3 DNA: TGTGCCAGCAGCTTCCTAGGGGGAGAGACCCAGTACTTC
V gene: TRBV7-8
D gene: NA
J gene: TRBJ2-5
clone size: many

CDR3 protein: CSARDPSYGTAYNEQFF
CDR3 DNA: TGCAGTGCTAGAGACCCTTCGTACGGGACAGCATACAATGAGCAGTTCTTC
V gene: TRBV20-1
D gene: TRBD1
J gene: TRBJ2-1
clone size: few

CDR3 protein: CASSPRWGDQPQHF
CDR3 DNA: TGTGCCAGCAGTCCCCGCTGGGGTGATCAGCCCCAGCATTTT
V gene: TRBV12-3/TRBV12-4
D gene: NA
J gene: TRBJ1-5
clone size: many

CDR3 protein: CSVGQEETQYF
CDR3 DNA: TGCAGCGTGGGACAGGAAGAGACCCAGTACTTC
V gene: TRBV29-1
D gene: TRBD1
J gene: TRBJ2-5
clone size: many

CDR3 protein: CASNPGGLRIAEAFF
CDR3 DNA: TGTGCCAGCAACCCCGGGGGGTTACGAATAGCTGAAGCTTTCTTT
V gene: TRBV6-1
D gene: NA
J gene: TRBJ1-1
clone size: few

CDR3 protein: CASSKVGIPSGNTIYF
CDR3 DNA: TGTGCCAGCAGCAAAGTAGGGATACCCTCTGGAAACACCATATATTTT
V gene: TRBV21-1
D gene: NA
J gene: TRBJ1-3
clone size: NA

CDR3 protein: CSGRAGEQYF
CDR3 DNA: TGCAGCGGCCGGGCGGGGGAGCAGTACTTC
V gene: TRBV29-1
D gene: NA
J gene: TRBJ2-7
clone size: many

CDR3 protein: CASSFASRGGNEQFF
CDR3 DNA: TGTGCCAGCAGTTTCGCGAGTCGTGGCGGAAATGAGCAGTTCTTC
V gene: TRBV6-5
D gene: NA
J gene: TRBJ2-1
clone size: few

CDR3 protein: CASSTGTDYGYTF
CDR3 DNA: TGCGCCAGCAGCACCGGGACCGACTATGGCTACACCTTC
V gene: TRBV5-1
D gene: NA
J gene: TRBJ1-2
clone size: many

CDR3 protein: CASSPGQAFYNEQFF
CDR3 DNA: TGTGCCAGCAGTCCGGGACAGGCCTTCTACAATGAGCAGTTCTTC
V gene: TRBV9
D gene: TRBD1
J gene: TRBJ2-1
clone size: few

CDR3 protein: CSARTLPRGVSFWVVYLTYNEQFF
CDR3 DNA: TGCAGTGCTAGAACACTACCGAGGGGGGTATCGTTTTGGGTGGTTTACCTAACCTACAATGAGCAGTTCTTC
V gene: TRBV20-1
D gene: NA
J gene: TRBJ2-1
clone size: NA

CDR3 protein: CASSRLPGIAGEGNIQYF
CDR3 DNA: TGTGCCAGCAGCCGACTGCCGGGGATAGCGGGAGAGGGAAACATTCAGTACTTC
V gene: TRBV7-6
D gene: TRBD2
J gene: TRBJ2-4
clone size: NA

CDR3 protein: CASSQHGPGTQFTDTQYF
CDR3 DNA: TGCGCCAGCAGCCAGCATGGGCCCGGGACCCAATTCACAGATACGCAGTATTTT
V gene: TRBV4-3
D gene: NA
J gene: TRBJ2-3
clone size: NA

CDR3 protein: CASSFPLGTGELFF
CDR3 DNA: TGCGCCAGCAGCTTCCCTCTGGGGACCGGGGAGCTGTTTTTT
V gene: TRBV5-1
D gene: NA
J gene: TRBJ2-2
clone size: NA

CDR3 protein: CASSLVMGPQTGGYTF
CDR3 DNA: TGTGCCAGCAGCTTGGTTATGGGACCCCAAACGGGGGGCTACACCTTC
V gene: TRBV5-5
D gene: NA
J gene: TRBJ1-2
clone size: few

CDR3 protein: CASSYVDNEQFF
CDR3 DNA: TGCGCCAGCAGTTACGTCGACAATGAGCAGTTCTTC
V gene: TRBV5-1
D gene: NA
J gene: TRBJ2-1
clone size: many

CDR3 protein: CASSLWGLPYEKLFF
CDR3 DNA: TGCGCCAGCAGCCTGTGGGGCCTCCCATATGAAAAACTGTTTTTT
V gene: TRBV4-1
D gene: NA
J gene: TRBJ1-4
clone size: NA

CDR3 protein: CASRRPGGSWGYTF
CDR3 DNA: TGTGCCAGCAGACGACCAGGGGGCTCGTGGGGCTACACCTTC
V gene: TRBV28
D gene: TRBD1
J gene: TRBJ1-2
clone size: few

CDR3 protein: CSVNAGTSLTGELFF
CDR3 DNA: TGCAGCGTAAACGCCGGGACTTCACTCACCGGGGAGCTGTTTTTT
V gene: TRBV29-1
D gene: NA
J gene: TRBJ2-2
clone size: NA

CDR3 protein: CATSRRDPHNEQFF
CDR3 DNA: TGTGCCACCAGCAGAAGGGACCCTCACAATGAGCAGTTCTTC
V gene: TRBV15
D gene: NA
J gene: TRBJ2-1
clone size: few

CDR3 protein: CSARADPNTEAFF
CDR3 DNA: TGCAGTGCTAGAGCCGACCCGAACACTGAAGCTTTCTTT
V gene: TRBV20-1
D gene: NA
J gene: TRBJ1-1
clone size: NA